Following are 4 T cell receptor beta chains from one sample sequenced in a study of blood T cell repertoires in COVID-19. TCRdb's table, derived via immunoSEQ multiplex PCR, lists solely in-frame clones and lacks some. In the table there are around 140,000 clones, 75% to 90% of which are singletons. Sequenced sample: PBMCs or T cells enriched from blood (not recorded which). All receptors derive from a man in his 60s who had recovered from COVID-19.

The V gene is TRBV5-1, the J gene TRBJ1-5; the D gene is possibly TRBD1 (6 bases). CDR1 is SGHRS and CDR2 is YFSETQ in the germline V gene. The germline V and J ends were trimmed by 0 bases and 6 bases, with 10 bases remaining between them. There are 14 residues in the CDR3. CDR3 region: CASSLDGGSQPQHF. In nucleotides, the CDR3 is TGCGCCAGCAGCTTGGATGGGGGCTCTCAGCCCCAGCATTTT.

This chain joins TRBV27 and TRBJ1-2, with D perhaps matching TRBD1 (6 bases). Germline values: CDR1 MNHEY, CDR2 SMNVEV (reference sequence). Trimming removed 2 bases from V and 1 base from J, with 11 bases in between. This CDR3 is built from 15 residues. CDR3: CASSLRTDHNYGYTF. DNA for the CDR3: TGTGCCAGCAGTTTAAGGACAGACCATAACTATGGCTACACCTTC.

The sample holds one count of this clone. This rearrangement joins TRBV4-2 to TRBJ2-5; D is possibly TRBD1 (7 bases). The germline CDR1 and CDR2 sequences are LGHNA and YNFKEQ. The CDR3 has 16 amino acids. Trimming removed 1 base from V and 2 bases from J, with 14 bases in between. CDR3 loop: CASSQAQGGGQETQYF. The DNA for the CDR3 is TGTGCCAGCAGCCAAGCCCAGGGGGGTGGACAAGAGACCCAGTACTTC.

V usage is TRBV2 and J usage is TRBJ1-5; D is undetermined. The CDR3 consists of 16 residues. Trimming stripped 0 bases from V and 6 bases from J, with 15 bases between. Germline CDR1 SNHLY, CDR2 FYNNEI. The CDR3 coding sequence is TGTGCCAGCAGTGAAGCGGTGGGCGCTGGGCCTCAGCCCCAGCATTTT. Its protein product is CASSEAVGAGPQPQHF.